These 8 T cell receptor beta chains came from one sample sequenced in a study of PD-1 blockade in classical Hodgkin lymphoma. There was relapse after autologous stem cell transplantation in every patient, and there was variation in brentuximab vedotin exposure. The assay was immunoSEQ multiplex PCR, and TCRdb's table has in-frame clones only and misses some. The sample consists of about 58,000 clones, approximately 90% of them appearing once. This sample comprised peripheral blood mononuclear cells (PBMCs), obtained before the second cycle of nivolumab. The receptors were sampled from a human donor with classical Hodgkin lymphoma.

A remark on this clone: The sample has other DNA sequences that encode this CDR3 too. The chain combines TRBV5-1 with TRBJ1-1; D not certain. Germline lookup yields CDR1 SGHRS and CDR2 YFSETQ. Trimming cost V 4 bases and J 3 bases, with 10 bases left between them. The CDR3 has 13 residues. The CDR3, as DNA: TGCGCCAGCAGCCCGACGGGAGACACTGAAGCTTTCTTT. This gives the protein CASSPTGDTEAFF. Full variable domain (missing parts from reference TRBV5-1 and TRBJ1-1): KAGVTQTPRYLIKTRGQQVTLSCSPISGHRSVSWYQQTPGQGLQFLFEYFSETQRNKGNFPGRFSGRQFSNSRSEMNVSTLELGDSALYLCASSPTGDTEAFFGQGTRLTVV.

The chain is built from TRBV6-6 and TRBJ2-7; 7 nucleotides line up with TRBD1. Per germline, CDR1 MNHNY and CDR2 SVGAGI (reference sequence). CDR3 length: 13 amino acids. The J segment lost 5 bases and the V segment lost 6 bases, leaving 7 bases of the junction unmatched. Here the CDR3 DNA reads TGTGCCAGCAGCCGAGGGGGCCTGGACGAGCAGTACTTC. It yields the protein CASSRGGLDEQYF.

The chain joins TRBV7-9 to TRBJ1-2, with D tentatively TRBD1 (6 bases). This CDR3 spans 14 amino acids. Germline V gives CDR1 SEHNR, CDR2 FQNEAQ (reference sequence). Trimming stripped 1 base from V and 5 bases from J, with 11 bases between. The CDR3 sequence: CASSLGGQLYGYTF. The CDR3 DNA reads TGTGCCAGCAGCTTAGGCGGACAGTTATATGGCTACACCTTC.

As DNA, the CDR3 is TGTGCCAGCAGTCAACAGGGAGACGTAAGCAATCAGCCCCAGCATTTT. Its translation: CASSQQGDVSNQPQHF. The V gene is TRBV7-9, the J gene TRBJ1-5; D perhaps matches TRBD1 (6 bases). This CDR3 has 16 residues. Per the germline V gene, CDR1 is SEHNR and CDR2 is FQNEAQ (reference sequence). The ends were cut back, 6 bases at V and 1 base at J, with 16 bases in the middle.

The chain links TRBV6-1 to TRBJ1-4; 8 bases match TRBD1. V gave up 6 bases and J gave up 7 bases; unmatched junction bases: 10. Germline V gene lookup returns CDR1 MNHNS and CDR2 SASEGT. CDR3 length equals 15 residues. CDR3 protein: CASRLGQGFSEKLFF. CDR3 DNA sequence: TGTGCCAGCAGGCTAGGACAGGGCTTTAGTGAAAAACTGTTTTTT.

The rearrangement uses TRBV28 and TRBJ1-4; D possibly corresponds to TRBD1 (5 bases). V shed 7 bases and J shed 6 bases, with 12 bases lying between them. This CDR3 has 13 residues. The germline V gene has CDR1 MDHEN and CDR2 SYDVKM. In DNA, the CDR3 is TGTGCCAGCACAAAGGGGTTGTATGAAAAACTGTTTTTT. It translates to CASTKGLYEKLFF.

Comment on this clone: One end of the junction does not line up with germline, which may come from a read error. The chain joins TRBV19 to TRBJ1-2; D is perhaps TRBD1 (5 bases). This CDR3 is 17 amino acids long. CDR1 is LNHDA and CDR2 is SQIVND in the germline V gene (reference sequence). In nucleotides, the CDR3 is TGTGCCAGTAGTATAGATGGTCGAAGTCCGGGGGGGACGGCGAGAGTCTTC. This sequence encodes CASSIDGRSPGGTARVF.

The chain employs TRBV5-8 and TRBJ2-2; D is unclear. CDR1 SGHTS and CDR2 YDEGEE come from the germline V gene. The CDR3 length is 15 residues. V was cut by 0 bases and J by 1 base, with 7 bases left in between. As DNA, the CDR3 is TGTGCCAGCAGCTTGGGTTCGAAGAACACCGGGGAGCTGTTTTTT. It specifies CASSLGSKNTGELFF. Using reference TRBV5-8 and TRBJ2-2 for the parts outside the CDR3, the full variable domain is EAGVTQSPTHLIKTRGQQATLRCSPISGHTSVYWYQQALGLGLQFLLWYDEGEERNRGNFPPRFSGRQFPNYSSELNVNALELEDSALYLCASSLGSKNTGELFFGEGSRLTVL.